This note documents a single TCR beta chain sequence. Its antigen is unidentified. The data were taken from a study of cytomegalovirus exposure and HLA in healthy donors. Researchers ran the PCR with 60 Vbeta and 13 Jbeta primers. Data came from immunoSEQ multiplex PCR; TCRdb stores just in-frame clones and leaves some out. This table lists under 70,000 clones. Per the germline V gene, CDR1 is SGHRS and CDR2 is YFSETQ. Trimming removed 0 bases at V and 6 bases at J, with 10 bases between. This CDR3 is built from 15 residues. Study-level findings and limits: It was shown in a later analysis that HLA-associated TCR beta chains were more clonally expanded than other, equally common chains. It was reported that TCR beta sequences correctly inferred the HLA-A and HLA-B alleles for most subjects.

The rearrangement links TRBV5-1 to TRBJ1-6, with TRBD1 as a possible D gene (5 bases). This TCR came from a man in his forties or fifties in good health and CMV-seropositive. Material for sequencing was PBMCs. The DNA of the CDR3 is TGCGCCAGCAGCTTGGCCGCGGGGGGTAATTCACCCCTCCACTTT. This codes for CASSLAAGGNSPLHF.